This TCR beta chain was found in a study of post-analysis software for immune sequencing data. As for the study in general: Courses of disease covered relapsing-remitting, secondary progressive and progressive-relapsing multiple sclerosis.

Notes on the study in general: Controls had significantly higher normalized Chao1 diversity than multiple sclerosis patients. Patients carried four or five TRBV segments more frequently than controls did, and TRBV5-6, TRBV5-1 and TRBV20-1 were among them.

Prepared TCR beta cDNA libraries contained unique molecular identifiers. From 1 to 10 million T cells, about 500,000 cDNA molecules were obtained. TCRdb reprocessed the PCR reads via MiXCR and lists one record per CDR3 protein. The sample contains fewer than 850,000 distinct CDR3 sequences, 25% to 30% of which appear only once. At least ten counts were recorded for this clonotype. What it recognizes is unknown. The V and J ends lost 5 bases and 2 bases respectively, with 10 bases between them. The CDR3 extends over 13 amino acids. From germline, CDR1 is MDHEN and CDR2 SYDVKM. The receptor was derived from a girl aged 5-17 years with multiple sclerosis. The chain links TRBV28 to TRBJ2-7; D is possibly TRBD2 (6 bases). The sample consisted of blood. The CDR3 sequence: CASSPGRTYEQYF. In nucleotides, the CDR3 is TGTGCCAGCAGTCCGGGGAGGACCTACGAGCAGTACTTC.